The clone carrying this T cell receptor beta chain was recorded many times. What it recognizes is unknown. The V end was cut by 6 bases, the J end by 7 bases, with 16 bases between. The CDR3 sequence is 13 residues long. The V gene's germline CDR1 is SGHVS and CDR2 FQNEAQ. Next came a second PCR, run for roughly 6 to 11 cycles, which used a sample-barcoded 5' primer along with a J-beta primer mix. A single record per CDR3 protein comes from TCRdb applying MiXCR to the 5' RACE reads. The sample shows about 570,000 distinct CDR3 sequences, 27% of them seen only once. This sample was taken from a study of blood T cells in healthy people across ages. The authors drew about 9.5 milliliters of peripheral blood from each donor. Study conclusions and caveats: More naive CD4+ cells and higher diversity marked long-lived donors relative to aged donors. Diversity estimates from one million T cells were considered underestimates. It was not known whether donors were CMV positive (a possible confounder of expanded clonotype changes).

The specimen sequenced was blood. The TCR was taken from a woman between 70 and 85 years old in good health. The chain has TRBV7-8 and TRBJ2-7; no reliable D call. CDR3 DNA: TGTGCCAGCAGTCTCAAGTTCCGTGGGGAGCAGTACTTC. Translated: CASSLKFRGEQYF.